A selection of T cell receptor beta chains follows, all from one sample in a study of cytomegalovirus exposure and HLA in healthy donors. The repertoire was sequenced with immunoSEQ multiplex PCR; TCRdb's copy has only in-frame clones and lacks some. The data contain some 160,000 clones, approximately 80% of them singletons. The sequenced sample was PBMCs. The source is a male donor in good health and CMV-seronegative. CDR3s include the opening cysteine and the closing phenylalanine or tryptophan. The D gene is left open where the match is weak. Size values are once, few and many counts, or a class for expanded clones, and some rows have none.

d_call clone_size j_call v_call cdr3_nt cdr3_aa
TRBD2 - TRBJ2-7 TRBV28 TGTGCCAGCAGCTCGGGTAGCGGGGGAACCTACGAGCAGTACTTC CASSSGSGGTYEQYF
TRBD1 few TRBJ2-3 TRBV9 TGTGCCAGCAGCGGACGGACAGGGGGCACAGATACGCAGTATTTT CASSGRTGGTDTQYF
TRBD1 - TRBJ1-5 TRBV7-2 TGTGCCAGCAGCTTAGATCAGGGGGCGAGACAGCCCCAGCATTTT CASSLDQGARQPQHF
TRBD1 few TRBJ1-1 TRBV7-2 TGTGCCAGCAGCTTAGGGGGCAGGGGGCTTACTGAAGCTTTCTTT CASSLGGRGLTEAFF
- - TRBJ1-3 TRBV9 TGTGCCAGCAGCATCAACTCTGGAAACACCATATATTTT CASSINSGNTIYF
- - TRBJ1-5 TRBV5-5 TGTGCCAGCAGCTTGCTGCAGGGTCCGTATAGCAATCAGCCCCAGCATTTT CASSLLQGPYSNQPQHF
- - TRBJ2-5 TRBV11-2 TGTGCCAGCAGCCCACACCCCGGGGTTCGGGAGACCCAGTACTTC CASSPHPGVRETQYF
- - TRBJ2-3 TRBV25-1 TGTGCCAGCAGTGAATATCACGGGAGCACAGATACGCAGTATTTT CASSEYHGSTDTQYF
- - TRBJ1-4 TRBV2 TGTGCCAGCAGGGATAGGCGGCAAACTAATGAAAAACTGTTTTTT CASRDRRQTNEKLFF
TRBD1 - TRBJ1-4 TRBV5-1 TGCGCCAGCAGCTCGACAGGGAACAATAATGAAAAACTGTTTTTT CASSSTGNNNEKLFF
- - TRBJ1-1 TRBV6-5 TGTGCCAGCAGTTCCCCCAGGGAAGCTTTCTTT CASSSPREAFF
- - TRBJ1-1 TRBV5-1 TGCGCCAGCAGCTTGGGAGGGCATGAAGCTTTCTTT CASSLGGHEAFF
TRBD2 - TRBJ2-7 TRBV7-9 TGTTCCAGCAGCCCCGGACTAGCGGGAGGTTACGAGCAGTACTTC CSSSPGLAGGYEQYF
TRBD1 - TRBJ1-5 TRBV7-2 TGTGCCAGCAACCCGGGACAGCGAAATCAGCCCCAGCATTTT CASNPGQRNQPQHF
- - TRBJ2-5 TRBV28 TGTGCCAGCAGTCTGAGGACCTGGGAGTACCAAGAGACCCAGTACTTC CASSLRTWEYQETQYF
- - TRBJ2-3 TRBV7-6 TGTGCCAGCAGCGCTGGGGGGGGGCCGTCGGGCACAGATACGCAGTATTTT CASSAGGGPSGTDTQYF
- - TRBJ1-1 TRBV29-1 TGCAGCGGACAGATAGACACTGAAGCTTTCTTT CSGQIDTEAFF
TRBD2 - TRBJ2-3 TRBV7-9 TGTGCCAGCAGCGGGGCGACTAGCGGGAGAGCAGATACGCAGTATTTT CASSGATSGRADTQYF
- - TRBJ1-1 TRBV19 TGTGCCAGTAGTACCCTATCTGAAGCTTTCTTT CASSTLSEAFF
TRBD2 - TRBJ2-3 TRBV6-6 TGTGCCAGCAGTTACTCGGCGGCGGGAGGGCCTGATACGCAGTATTTT CASSYSAAGGPDTQYF
- - TRBJ2-3 TRBV5-4 TGTGCCAGCAGCTTAGCTAGCAGGACAGATACGCAGTATTTT CASSLASRTDTQYF
- - TRBJ2-7 TRBV7-8 TGTGCCAGCAGCCACCAACAGAGCTACGAGCAGTACTTC CASSHQQSYEQYF
TRBD1 once TRBJ1-5 TRBV7-2 TGTGCCAGCAGCTGGGACAGGCATCAGCCCCAGCATTTT CASSWDRHQPQHF
- - TRBJ1-4 TRBV20-1 TGCAGTGCCCCCCGGGAAGAAAAACTGTTTTTT CSAPREEKLFF
- - TRBJ2-6 TRBV27 TGTGCCAGCAGTTCCTACCACTCTGGGGCCAACGTCCTGACTTTC CASSSYHSGANVLTF
TRBD1 - TRBJ1-3 TRBV9 TGTGCCAGCAGCGTAGAGCTGACAGGGCCAGGTGGAAACACCATATATTTT CASSVELTGPGGNTIYF
- - TRBJ1-1 TRBV30 TGTGCCTGGAGTGTTGACGGGGTAGCTTTCTTT CAWSVDGVAFF
TRBD2 - TRBJ2-1 TRBV5-1 TGCGCCAGCAGCTCGTTGACTAGCGGGATGAATGAGCAGTTCTTC CASSSLTSGMNEQFF
TRBD2 once TRBJ2-1 TRBV9 TGTGCCAGCAGCGCCCGGGGACTAGCGGGAGGCAATGAGCAGTTCTTC CASSARGLAGGNEQFF
- - TRBJ2-7 TRBV15 TGTGCCACCAGCGGATATCTTTCAGGGACAACCTACGAGCAGTACTTC CATSGYLSGTTYEQYF
- - TRBJ1-6 TRBV28 TGTGCCAGCAGCTTACCCCAGGACTATAATTCACCCCTCCACTTT CASSLPQDYNSPLHF
- few TRBJ1-1 TRBV5-1 TGCGCCAGCAGCTTGTTTGGGGAGGGCGCTGAAGCTTTCTTT CASSLFGEGAEAFF
- - TRBJ2-1 TRBV9 TGTGCCAGCAGCGTAGGAAGCAGCGTAATGGATGAGCAGTTCTTC CASSVGSSVMDEQFF
- - TRBJ1-4 TRBV15 TGTGCCACCAGTCCCGGGGGGGTTCGTGAAAAACTGTTTTTT CATSPGGVREKLFF
TRBD1 few TRBJ2-1 TRBV11-2 TGTGCCAGCAGATCGACTGGACAGGGGCCTCAATACAATGAGCAGTTCTTC CASRSTGQGPQYNEQFF
- - TRBJ1-2 TRBV19 TGTGCCAGTAGTATCCGCGAAGTCTATGGCTACACCTTC CASSIREVYGYTF
TRBD2 - TRBJ2-3 TRBV7-8 TGTGCCAGCAGCGCCGACCCCGGGACTAGAGGCCCAGATACGCAGTATTTT CASSADPGTRGPDTQYF
TRBD1 - TRBJ1-5 TRBV5-5 TGTGCCAGCAGCTGGGGGACAGGGAAAAATCAGCCCCAGCATTTT CASSWGTGKNQPQHF
- - TRBJ1-2 TRBV20-1 TGCAGTTCGGACAGCACCTATGGCTACACCTTC CSSDSTYGYTF
- few TRBJ1-2 TRBV15 TGTGCCACCAGCAGAGGGTTAACAGGGAACTATGGCTACACCTTC CATSRGLTGNYGYTF
TRBD2 once TRBJ2-3 TRBV18 TGTGCCAGCTCACTGACTAGCGGGGGGGCTGAAGATACGCAGTATTTT CASSLTSGGAEDTQYF
TRBD1 - TRBJ1-4 TRBV4-2 TGTGCCAGCAGGCGGACAGGGCGGGGTGAAAAACTGTTTTTT CASRRTGRGEKLFF
- - TRBJ1-2 TRBV11-2 TGTGCCAGCAGCTTGGCTGGTCGGGCAGGGGGCTACACCTTC CASSLAGRAGGYTF
TRBD1 - TRBJ2-7 TRBV7-3 TGTGCCACCAGAGGGACAGCTCTAGAGCAGTACTTC CATRGTALEQYF
TRBD2 - TRBJ2-3 TRBV7-9 TGTGCCAGCAGCTTAGAGTCGGTGGGTAGCGGGGGGGCCAGAGATACGCAGTATTTT CASSLESVGSGGARDTQYF
TRBD1 few TRBJ1-6 TRBV27 TGTGCCAGCACCAGGACAGGGGGCGCGAAGAATTCACCCCTCCACTTT CASTRTGGAKNSPLHF
- - TRBJ2-7 TRBV5-1 TGCGCCAGCCGACTGTCTCTAGGCGAGCAGTACTTC CASRLSLGEQYF
- - TRBJ2-5 TRBV15 TGTGCCACCAGCGGGGCGCCTCCGGCGGAGACCCAGTACTTC CATSGAPPAETQYF
TRBD1 - TRBJ2-7 TRBV5-1 TGCGCCAGCAGCTGGCTCTTGACAGGGCCCTCCTACGAGCAGTACTTC CASSWLLTGPSYEQYF
- - TRBJ2-7 TRBV6-1 TGTGCCAGCAGCCTAGACAGGACCTACGAGCAGTACTTC CASSLDRTYEQYF
- - TRBJ1-1 TRBV6-4 TGTGCCAGCAGTGACTCAGGGGGGGGACCCGGGGGTCCTGAAGCTTTCTTT CASSDSGGGPGGPEAFF
- - TRBJ2-2 TRBV6-4 TGTGCCAGCAGTGACTCCCGGGGGGCTATCGGGGAGCTGTTTTTT CASSDSRGAIGELFF
TRBD2 - TRBJ2-1 TRBV7-2 TGTGCCAGCAGCCTTATTCTAGCGGGAGGGCGGAATGAGCAGTTCTTC CASSLILAGGRNEQFF
- - TRBJ2-7 TRBV28 TGTGCCAGCGGGAGGGACACCTACGAGCAGTACTTC CASGRDTYEQYF
- - TRBJ1-6 TRBV6-6 TGTGCCAGCAGTTACTCCGCCAGGGCCAATTCACCCCTCCACTTT CASSYSARANSPLHF
TRBD1 few TRBJ1-4 TRBV5-1 TGCGCCAGCAGCTTGCAGGGGGCGGAAAAACTGTTTTTT CASSLQGAEKLFF